The sequence of this TCR beta chain was determined in a study of T cell responses to AZD1222 COVID-19 vaccine. This CDR3 contains 16 residues. From germline, CDR1 is SGHAT and CDR2 FQNNGV. V gave up 5 bases and J gave up 2 bases, with 13 bases separating them. Study outcomes and limitations: Recipients of AZD1222 seropositive at baseline numbered only 6 or 7. White British donors predominated, females outnumbered males, and clonal diversity was possibly underestimated. With dominance at 160-218 and 743-854, vaccine-associated CD4 TCRs spanned spike. Receipt of two AZD1222 doses was followed by a rise in Spike-specific TCR breadth and depth.

Worth noting for this clone: Its antigen is unidentified.

Only in-frame clones appear in the TCRdb table, and some are missing; sequencing was by immunoSEQ multiplex PCR. The sample includes 95,000 to 100,000 clones, approximately 84% of them seen just once. The sequence came from an adult in good health. The sample consisted of peripheral blood, taken on day 0 of AZD1222 vaccination. This chain links TRBV11-2 with TRBJ1-6; D unclear. The chain's CDR3 is CASSRLTDPYNSPLHF. CDR3 nucleotide sequence: TGTGCCAGCAGCCGACTGACCGACCCCTATAATTCACCCCTCCACTTT.